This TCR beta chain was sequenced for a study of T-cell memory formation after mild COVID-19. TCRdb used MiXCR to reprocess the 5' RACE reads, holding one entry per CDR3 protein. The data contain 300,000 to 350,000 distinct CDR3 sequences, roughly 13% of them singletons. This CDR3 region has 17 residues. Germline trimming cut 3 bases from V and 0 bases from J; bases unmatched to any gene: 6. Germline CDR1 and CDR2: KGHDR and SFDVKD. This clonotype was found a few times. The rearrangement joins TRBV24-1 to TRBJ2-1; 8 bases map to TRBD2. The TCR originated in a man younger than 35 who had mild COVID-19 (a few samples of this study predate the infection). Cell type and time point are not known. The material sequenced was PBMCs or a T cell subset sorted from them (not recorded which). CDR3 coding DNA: TGTGCCACCAGTGATGTTAGCGGGATGAGCTCCTACAATGAGCAGTTCTTC. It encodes CATSDVSGMSSYNEQFF.